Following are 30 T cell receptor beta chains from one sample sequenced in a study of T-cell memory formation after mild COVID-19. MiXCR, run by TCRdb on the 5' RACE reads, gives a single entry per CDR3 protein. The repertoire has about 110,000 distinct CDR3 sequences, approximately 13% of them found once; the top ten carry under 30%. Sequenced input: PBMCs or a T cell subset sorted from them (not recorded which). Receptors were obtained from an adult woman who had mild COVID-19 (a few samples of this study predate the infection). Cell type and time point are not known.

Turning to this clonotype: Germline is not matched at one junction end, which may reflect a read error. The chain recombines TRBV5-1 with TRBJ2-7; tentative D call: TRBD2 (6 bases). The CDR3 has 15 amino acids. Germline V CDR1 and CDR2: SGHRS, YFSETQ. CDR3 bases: TGCGCCAGCAGTTTGGTCGGGGGTGGTATCTTGGAGCAGTACTTC. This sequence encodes CASSLVGGGILEQYF.

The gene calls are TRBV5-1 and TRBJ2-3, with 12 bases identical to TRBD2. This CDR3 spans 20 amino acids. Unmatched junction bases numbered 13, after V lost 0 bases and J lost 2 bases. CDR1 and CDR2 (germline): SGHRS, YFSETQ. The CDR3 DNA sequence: TGCGCCAGCAGCTTGGGACTAGCGGGAGTCATCTTCACCTCCACAGATACGCAGTATTTT. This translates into CASSLGLAGVIFTSTDTQYF.

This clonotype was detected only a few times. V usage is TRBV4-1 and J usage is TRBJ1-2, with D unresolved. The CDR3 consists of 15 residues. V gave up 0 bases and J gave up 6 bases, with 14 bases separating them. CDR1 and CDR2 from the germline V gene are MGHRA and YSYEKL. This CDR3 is CASSQDLGQYHGYTF. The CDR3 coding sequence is TGCGCCAGCAGCCAAGATTTAGGGCAGTATCATGGCTACACCTTC.

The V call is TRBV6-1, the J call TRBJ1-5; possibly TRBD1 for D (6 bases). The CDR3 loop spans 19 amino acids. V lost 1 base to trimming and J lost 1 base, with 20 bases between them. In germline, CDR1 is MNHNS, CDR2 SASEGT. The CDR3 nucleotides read TGTGCCAGCAGTGAAGACGGGGGCCCCATTATATCGAGCAATCAGCCCCAGCATTTT. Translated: CASSEDGGPIISSNQPQHF.

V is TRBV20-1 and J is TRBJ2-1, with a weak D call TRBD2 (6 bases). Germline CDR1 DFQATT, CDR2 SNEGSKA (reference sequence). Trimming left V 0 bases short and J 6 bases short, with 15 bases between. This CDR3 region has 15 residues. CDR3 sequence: CSARDLLAPPNEQFF. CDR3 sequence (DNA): TGCAGTGCTAGAGATCTACTAGCTCCCCCCAATGAGCAGTTCTTC.

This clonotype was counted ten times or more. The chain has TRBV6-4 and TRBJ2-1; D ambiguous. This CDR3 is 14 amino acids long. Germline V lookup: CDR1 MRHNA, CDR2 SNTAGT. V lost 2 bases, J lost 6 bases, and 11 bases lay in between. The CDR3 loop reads CASSDGIAVNEQFF. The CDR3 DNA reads TGTGCCAGCAGTGACGGGATAGCAGTCAATGAGCAGTTCTTC.

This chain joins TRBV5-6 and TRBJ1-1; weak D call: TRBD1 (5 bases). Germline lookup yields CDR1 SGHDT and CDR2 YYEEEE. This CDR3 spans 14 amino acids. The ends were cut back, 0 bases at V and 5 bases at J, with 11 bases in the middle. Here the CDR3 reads CASSLGGWRTEAFF. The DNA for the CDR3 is TGTGCCAGCAGCTTGGGGGGGTGGCGGACTGAAGCTTTCTTT.

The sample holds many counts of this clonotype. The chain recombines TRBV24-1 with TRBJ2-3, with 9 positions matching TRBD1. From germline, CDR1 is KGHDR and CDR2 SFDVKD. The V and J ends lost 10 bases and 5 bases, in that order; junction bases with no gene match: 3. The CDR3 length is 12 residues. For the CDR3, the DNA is TGTGCCACATCGGACAGGGGAGATACGCAGTATTTT. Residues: CATSDRGDTQYF.

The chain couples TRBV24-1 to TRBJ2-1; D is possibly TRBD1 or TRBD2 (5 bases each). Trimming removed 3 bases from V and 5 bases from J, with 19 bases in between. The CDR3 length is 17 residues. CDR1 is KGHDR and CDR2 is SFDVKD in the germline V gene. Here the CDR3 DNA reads TGTGCCACCAGTGATCCGCTCCGGGACGGCGATCACAATGAGCAGTTCTTC. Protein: CATSDPLRDGDHNEQFF.

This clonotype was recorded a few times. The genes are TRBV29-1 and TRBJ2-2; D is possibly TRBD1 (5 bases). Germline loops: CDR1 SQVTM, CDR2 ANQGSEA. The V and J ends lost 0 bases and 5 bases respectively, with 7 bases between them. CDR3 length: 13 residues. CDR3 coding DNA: TGCAGCGTTGAAGAGTCAGGGACCGGGGAGCTGTTTTTT. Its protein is CSVEESGTGELFF.

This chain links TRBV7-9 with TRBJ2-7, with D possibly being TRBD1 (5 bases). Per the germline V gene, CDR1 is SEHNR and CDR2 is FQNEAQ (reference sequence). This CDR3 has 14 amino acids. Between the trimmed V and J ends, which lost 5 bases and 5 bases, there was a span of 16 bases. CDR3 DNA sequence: TGTGCCAGCAGCGCTCAGGGAAGGGCCCACGAGCAGTACTTC. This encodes CASSAQGRAHEQYF.

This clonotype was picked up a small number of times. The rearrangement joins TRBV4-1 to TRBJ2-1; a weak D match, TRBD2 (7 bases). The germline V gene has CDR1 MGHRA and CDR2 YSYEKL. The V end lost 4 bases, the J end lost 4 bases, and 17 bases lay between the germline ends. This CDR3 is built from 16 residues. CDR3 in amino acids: CASSPLPEGGYNEQFF. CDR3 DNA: TGCGCCAGCAGCCCTCTACCGGAGGGGGGGTACAATGAGCAGTTCTTC.

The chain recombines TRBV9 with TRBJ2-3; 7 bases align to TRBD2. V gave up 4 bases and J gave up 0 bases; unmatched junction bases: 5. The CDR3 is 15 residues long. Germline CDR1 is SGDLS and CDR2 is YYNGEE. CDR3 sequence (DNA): TGTGCCAGCAGCACCTCTAGCGGCAGCACAGATACGCAGTATTTT. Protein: CASSTSSGSTDTQYF. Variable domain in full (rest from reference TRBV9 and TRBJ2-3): DSGVTQTPKHLITATGQRVTLRCSPRSGDLSVYWYQQSLDQGLQFLIQYYNGEERAKGNILERFSAQQFPDLHSELNLSSLELGDSALYFCASSTSSGSTDTQYFGPGTRLTVL.

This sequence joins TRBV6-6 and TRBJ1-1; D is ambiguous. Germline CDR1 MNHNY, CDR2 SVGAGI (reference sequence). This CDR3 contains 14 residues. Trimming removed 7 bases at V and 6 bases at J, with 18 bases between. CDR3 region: CASTSHPGTAEAFF. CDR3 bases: TGTGCCAGCACCTCACACCCGGGAACGGCTGAAGCTTTCTTT.

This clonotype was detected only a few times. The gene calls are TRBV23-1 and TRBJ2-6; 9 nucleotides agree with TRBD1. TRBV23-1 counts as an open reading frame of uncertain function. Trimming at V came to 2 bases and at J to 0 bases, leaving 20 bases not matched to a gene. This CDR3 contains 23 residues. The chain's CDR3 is CASSQPFDRGSRIPLSGANVLTF. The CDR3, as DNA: TGCGCCAGCAGTCAACCCTTCGACAGGGGGTCTCGAATCCCTCTCTCTGGGGCCAACGTCCTGACTTTC.

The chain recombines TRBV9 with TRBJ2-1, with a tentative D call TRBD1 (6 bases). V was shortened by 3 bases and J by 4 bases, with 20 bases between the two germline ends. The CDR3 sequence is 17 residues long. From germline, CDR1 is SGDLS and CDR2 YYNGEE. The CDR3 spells CASSDALRGTEYNEQFF. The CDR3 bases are TGTGCCAGCAGCGACGCCCTAAGGGGGACGGAATACAATGAGCAGTTCTTC.

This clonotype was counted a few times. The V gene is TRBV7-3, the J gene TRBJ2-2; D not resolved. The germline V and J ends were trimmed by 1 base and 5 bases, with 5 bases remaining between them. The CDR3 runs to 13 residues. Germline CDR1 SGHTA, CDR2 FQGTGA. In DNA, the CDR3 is TGTGCCAGCAGCTTAAGTATGACCGGGGAGCTGTTTTTT. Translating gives CASSLSMTGELFF.

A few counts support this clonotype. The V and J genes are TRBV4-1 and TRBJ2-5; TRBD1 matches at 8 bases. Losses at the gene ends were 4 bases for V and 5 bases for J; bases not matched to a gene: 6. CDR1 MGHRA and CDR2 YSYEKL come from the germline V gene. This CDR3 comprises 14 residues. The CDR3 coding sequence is TGCGCCAGCAGCCCGAACAGGGGGATGGAGACCCAGTACTTC. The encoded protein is CASSPNRGMETQYF.

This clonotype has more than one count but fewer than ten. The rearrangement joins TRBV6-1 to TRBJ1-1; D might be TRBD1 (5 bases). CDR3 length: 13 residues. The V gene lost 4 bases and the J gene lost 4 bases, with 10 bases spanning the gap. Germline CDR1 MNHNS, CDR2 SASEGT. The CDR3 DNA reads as TGTGCCAGCAGTGGGACATTATTCACTGAAGCTTTCTTT. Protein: CASSGTLFTEAFF.

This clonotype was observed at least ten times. The CDR3 sequence: CASSLGLVTSTDTQYF. CDR3 in DNA: TGTGCCAGCAGCCTGGGACTTGTGACTAGCACAGATACGCAGTATTTT. The rearrangement links TRBV7-9 to TRBJ2-3, with a possible D match to TRBD2 (6 bases). CDR3 length: 16 amino acids. Trimming shortened V by 5 bases and J by 0 bases, and 15 bases separated the two germline ends. The germline V gene has CDR1 SEHNR and CDR2 FQNEAQ (reference sequence).

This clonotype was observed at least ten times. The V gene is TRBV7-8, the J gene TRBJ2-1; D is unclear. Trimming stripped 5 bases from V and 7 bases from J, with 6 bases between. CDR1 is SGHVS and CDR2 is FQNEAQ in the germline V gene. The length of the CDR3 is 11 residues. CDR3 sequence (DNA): TGTGCCAGCAGCCCGGTAAATGAGCAGTTCTTC. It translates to CASSPVNEQFF.

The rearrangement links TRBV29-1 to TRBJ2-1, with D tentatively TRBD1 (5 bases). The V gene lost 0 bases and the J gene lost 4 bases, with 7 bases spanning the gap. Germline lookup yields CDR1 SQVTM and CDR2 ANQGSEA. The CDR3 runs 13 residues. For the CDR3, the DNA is TGCAGCGTTGAAGAGGCAGGGTACAATGAGCAGTTCTTC. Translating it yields CSVEEAGYNEQFF.

The CDR3: CASSELTTGAEAFF. The DNA of the CDR3 is TGTGCCAGCAGTGAACTTACCACAGGGGCTGAAGCTTTCTTT. The V and J genes are TRBV6-1 and TRBJ1-1; 7 bases map to TRBD1. From germline, CDR1 is MNHNS and CDR2 SASEGT. The CDR3 consists of 14 residues. Unmatched junction bases numbered 6, after V lost 2 bases and J lost 6 bases.

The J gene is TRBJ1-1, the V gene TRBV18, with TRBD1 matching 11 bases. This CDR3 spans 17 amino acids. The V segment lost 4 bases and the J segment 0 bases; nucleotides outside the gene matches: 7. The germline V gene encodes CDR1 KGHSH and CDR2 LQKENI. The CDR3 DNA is TGTGCCAGCTCACGAGGACAGGGGGCCCTCATGAACACTGAAGCTTTCTTT. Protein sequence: CASSRGQGALMNTEAFF.

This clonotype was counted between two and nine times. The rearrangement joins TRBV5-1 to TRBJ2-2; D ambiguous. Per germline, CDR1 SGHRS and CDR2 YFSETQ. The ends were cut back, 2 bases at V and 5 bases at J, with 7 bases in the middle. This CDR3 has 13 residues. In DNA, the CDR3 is TGCGCCAGCAGCTTTGAAGGGACCGGGGAGCTGTTTTTT. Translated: CASSFEGTGELFF.

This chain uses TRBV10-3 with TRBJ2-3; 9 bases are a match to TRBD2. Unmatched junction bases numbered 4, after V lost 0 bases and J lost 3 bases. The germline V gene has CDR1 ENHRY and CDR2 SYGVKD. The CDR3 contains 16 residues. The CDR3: CAISESLAGRTDTQYF. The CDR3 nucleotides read TGTGCCATCAGTGAGTCGCTAGCGGGAAGAACAGATACGCAGTATTTT.

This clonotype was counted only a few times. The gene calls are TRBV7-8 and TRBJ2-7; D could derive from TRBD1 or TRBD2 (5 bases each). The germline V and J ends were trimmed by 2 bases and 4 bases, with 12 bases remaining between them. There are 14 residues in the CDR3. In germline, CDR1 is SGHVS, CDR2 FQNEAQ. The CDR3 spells CASSLLGVRYEQYF. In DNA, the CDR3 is TGTGCCAGCAGCTTACTGGGGGTACGTTACGAGCAGTACTTC.

In DNA, the CDR3 is TGTGCCAGCAGTGGACAGGGGGCCCGCCAAGAGACCCAGTACTTC. Its protein product is CASSGQGARQETQYF. This sequence joins TRBV25-1 and TRBJ2-5; 10 bases align to TRBD1. Germline lookup yields CDR1 MGHDK and CDR2 SYGVNS. J lost 1 base, V lost 4 bases, and 3 bases had no gene match. This CDR3 has 15 residues.

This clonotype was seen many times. As DNA, the CDR3 is TGCAGTGCTTCAATGGGACAGTCGTATCCCCCAGATACGCAGTATTTT. As protein: CSASMGQSYPPDTQYF. This chain connects TRBV20-1 to TRBJ2-3; 7 bases align to TRBD1. Trimming at V came to 5 bases and at J to 4 bases, leaving 15 bases not matched to a gene. Germline V gene lookup returns CDR1 DFQATT and CDR2 SNEGSKA (reference sequence). CDR3 length equals 16 residues.

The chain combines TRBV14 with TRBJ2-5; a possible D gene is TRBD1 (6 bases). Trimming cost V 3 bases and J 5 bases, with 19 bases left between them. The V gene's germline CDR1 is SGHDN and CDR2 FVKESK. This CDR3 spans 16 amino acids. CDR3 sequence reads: CASSQSGDPRVETQYF. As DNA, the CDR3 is TGTGCCAGCAGCCAGTCAGGGGACCCGCGGGTGGAGACCCAGTACTTC.